A selection of T cell receptor beta chains follows, all from one sample in a study of OX40 agonist ivuxolimab in advanced cancers. Produced via immunoSEQ multiplex PCR; TCRdb's table is partial and in-frame only. The data show around 92,000 clones, 84% seen once. This material consisted of CD4+ or CD8+ T cells sorted from blood, taken in a trial of the OX40 agonist ivuxolimab. These receptors came from an adult with an advanced solid tumor such as melanoma, head and neck, liver or kidney cancer. Both conserved end residues are part of each CDR3. A D gene is named only where the DNA matches it firmly. Part of the rows lack a size; the others show once, few, many or a class for expanded clones.

>TRBV11-1|TRBJ2-3|.|.
TGTGCCAGCAGCCGCCGAGGCGGGGGCACAGATACGCAGTATTTT
CASSRRGGGTDTQYF
>TRBV21-1|TRBJ2-5|.|.
TGTGCCAGCAGCAAGCGGCGGGGGGGCCCTCCTGAGACCCAGTACTTC
CASSKRRGGPPETQYF
>TRBV4-3|TRBJ2-1|TRBD2|.
TGCGCCAGCAGCCAACTCCAGGGCGGGGGGTCTGGGTACAATGAGCAGTTCTTC
CASSQLQGGGSGYNEQFF
>TRBV6-1|TRBJ2-1|.|.
TGTGCCAGCAGTGAATCCACAGGGAGCTCCTACAATGAGCAGTTCTTC
CASSESTGSSYNEQFF
>TRBV5-1|TRBJ2-5|.|.
TGCGCCAGCAGCTTGATGGGGACACAAGAGACCCAGTACTTC
CASSLMGTQETQYF
>TRBV5-8|TRBJ1-1|TRBD1|.
TGTGCCAGCACTGTGGACAGGGGGAACACTGAAGCTTTCTTT
CASTVDRGNTEAFF
>TRBV7-2|TRBJ1-5|TRBD1|.
TGTGCCAGCAGCTTACTTGGGACAGAAAATCAGCCCCAGCATTTT
CASSLLGTENQPQHF
>TRBV27|TRBJ2-3|TRBD2|.
TGTGCCAGCAAAGAGACTAGCGAGCTCGGCACAGATACGCAGTATTTT
CASKETSELGTDTQYF
>TRBV4-2|TRBJ2-3|.|.
TGTGCCAGCAGCCAAGGTGGCAGCACAGATACGCAGTATTTT
CASSQGGSTDTQYF
>TRBV30|TRBJ2-1|.|.
TGTGCCCGTACGGCATGGGGATCCTACAATGAGCAGTTCTTC
CARTAWGSYNEQFF
>TRBV5-5|TRBJ1-1|.|.
TGTGCCAGCAGCTTCACCGGGAATGAAGCTTTCTTT
CASSFTGNEAFF
>TRBV7-9|TRBJ1-6|.|few
TGTGCCAGCTCCCCGCCCTGGGAGAACTCACCCCTCCACTTT
CASSPPWENSPLHF
>TRBV5-4|TRBJ1-2|.|.
TGTGCCAGCAGATCCGAAAGCTGGGGGGCAAGTGGCTACACCTTC
CASRSESWGASGYTF
>TRBV6-1|TRBJ2-6|.|.
TGTGCCAGCAGTGAAATGAACAGGTGGGCCAACGTCCTGACTTTC
CASSEMNRWANVLTF
>TRBV11-2|TRBJ1-3|.|.
TGTGCCAGCAGCCCATCATATCTCTCTGGAAACACCATATATTTT
CASSPSYLSGNTIYF
>TRBV9|TRBJ1-3|TRBD1|.
TGTGCCAGCAGCCCCCGGACAGGGATGGACTCTGGAAACACCATATATTTT
CASSPRTGMDSGNTIYF
>TRBV19|TRBJ1-3|TRBD1|.
TGTGCCAGTAGCTCACAGGGGGCTCGGAACACCATATATTTT
CASSSQGARNTIYF
>TRBV27|TRBJ2-7|TRBD2|.
TGTGCCAGCCGGGGGGGGCAGGTCAGGTCCTACGAGCAGTACTTC
CASRGGQVRSYEQYF
>TRBV5-4|TRBJ1-2|.|.
TGTGCCAGCAGCTTGGGGGGGAGGGGAGATGGCTACACCTTC
CASSLGGRGDGYTF
>TRBV28|TRBJ1-1|.|.
TGTGCCAGCAGTTTAGCAGGGAGCACTGAAGCTTTCTTT
CASSLAGSTEAFF
>TRBV18|TRBJ2-2|TRBD1|.
TGTGCCAGCTCACCTTCTCTCACCGGGACAGGGTTATCTCGGGAGCTGTTTTTT
CASSPSLTGTGLSRELFF
>TRBV7-2|TRBJ1-1|TRBD1|few
TGTGCCAGCAGCTGGACAGGGGTTACTGAAGCTTTCTTT
CASSWTGVTEAFF
>TRBV2|TRBJ2-4|TRBD2|.
TGTGCCAGCAGTGGTAGCGGGGCCAAAAACATTCAGTACTTC
CASSGSGAKNIQYF
>TRBV11-3|TRBJ1-5|.|.
TGTGCCAGCAGCTCCGAGGACGGAGACGATCAGCCCCAGCATTTT
CASSSEDGDDQPQHF
>TRBV27|TRBJ1-6|.|.
TGTGCCAGCAGTTTAGGGGTCCTACAGGGAAATTCACCCCTCCACTTT
CASSLGVLQGNSPLHF
>TRBV7-2|TRBJ2-7|.|few
TGTGCCAGCAGCCAACAGGGATCCCTCTACGAGCAGTACTTC
CASSQQGSLYEQYF
>TRBV6-6|TRBJ1-6|.|.
TGTGCCAGCGGTTCAAATAATTCACCCCTCCACTTT
CASGSNNSPLHF
>TRBV6-5|TRBJ1-1|TRBD1|.
TGTGCCAGCAGTTACGGACAGGGGGCGGGTGAAGCTTTCTTT
CASSYGQGAGEAFF
>TRBV10-1|TRBJ2-2|.|few
TGCGCCAGCAGTGAGTCCTCGGATCAGACCGGGGAGCTGTTTTTT
CASSESSDQTGELFF
>TRBV27|TRBJ1-5|TRBD1|.
TGTGCCAGCAGTGGGGGACAGGGGTTCAATCAGCCCCAGCATTTT
CASSGGQGFNQPQHF
>TRBV4-3|TRBJ1-6|.|.
TGCGCCAGCAGCCAAGGTTCCGGGGGATACAATTCACCCCTCCACTTT
CASSQGSGGYNSPLHF
>TRBV28|TRBJ1-4|TRBD1|.
TGTGCCAGCAGTTCCACCGGGACAGGGGCTGAAAAACTGTTTTTT
CASSSTGTGAEKLFF
>TRBV4-3|TRBJ1-5|TRBD1|.
TGCGCCAGCAGCCAAGGCTTCACACAGGGGAGCAATCAGCCCCAGCATTTT
CASSQGFTQGSNQPQHF
>TRBV30|TRBJ1-1|TRBD1|few
TGTGCCTGGAGTTTCAGGGGGGACACTGAAGCTTTCTTT
CAWSFRGDTEAFF
>TRBV2|TRBJ1-2|TRBD1|.
TGTGCCAGCAGTATAGACAGGGAGGAAGGCTACACCTTC
CASSIDREEGYTF
>TRBV6-5|TRBJ1-1|.|.
TGTGCCAGCAGTTACTCGGCAGGGGTGGGTAGGGCTGAAGCTTTCTTT
CASSYSAGVGRAEAFF
>TRBV6-4|TRBJ1-2|.|once
TGTGCCAGCGAAGTATATGGCTACACCTTC
CASEVYGYTF
>TRBV7-9|TRBJ1-2|.|.
TGTGCCAGCAGCTTAAGCAGCCCTAACTATGGCTACACCTTC
CASSLSSPNYGYTF
>TRBV28|TRBJ1-2|TRBD1|.
TGTGCCAGCAGAAGGACAGGGGACTATGGCTACACCTTC
CASRRTGDYGYTF
>TRBV5-1|TRBJ1-2|.|.
TGCGCCAGCAGCTTGGGACAGGCAAACTATGGCTACACCTTC
CASSLGQANYGYTF
>TRBV9|TRBJ2-3|TRBD2|.
TGTGCCAGCAGCACCGGGACTAGTTGGGGGAGGGGCACAGATACGCAGTATTTT
CASSTGTSWGRGTDTQYF
>TRBV29-1|TRBJ2-7|.|once
TGCAGCGTTGAAGTCCCAGGGCCCTACGAGCAGTACTTC
CSVEVPGPYEQYF
>TRBV5-1|TRBJ2-7|TRBD1|.
TGCGCCAGCCGCCCCGGGACAGGGGGGTACGAGCAGTACTTC
CASRPGTGGYEQYF
>TRBV29-1|TRBJ1-3|.|.
TGCAGCGTTGGGGCAGGGTTCTCTGGAAACACCATATATTTT
CSVGAGFSGNTIYF
>TRBV28|TRBJ1-2|.|.
TGTGCCTCCAGGCGGGGGTCTAGAGGCTACACCTTC
CASRRGSRGYTF
>TRBV6-5|TRBJ1-5|TRBD1|.
TGTGCCAGCAGTTTTAGGGGGCCGAATCAGCCCCAGCATTTT
CASSFRGPNQPQHF
>TRBV2|TRBJ1-1|.|.
TGTGCCAGCAGCAGGGAGCCCGCCACTGAAGCTTTCTTT
CASSREPATEAFF
>TRBV5-8|TRBJ2-5|.|.
TGTGCCAGCAGCTTGTATCAAAGCCAAGAGACCCAGTACTTC
CASSLYQSQETQYF
>TRBV25-1|TRBJ1-3|.|.
TGTGCCAGCAGTGTCCCCGGGGGCTCTGGAAACACCATATATTTT
CASSVPGGSGNTIYF
>TRBV6-4|TRBJ2-1|TRBD2|.
TGTGCCAGCAGTGACCTCTCGGGCGGGGGGGGAATCTATGAGCAGTTCTTC
CASSDLSGGGGIYEQFF
>TRBV9|TRBJ2-1|.|.
TGTGCCAGCAGCCCCCAATATGATGAGCAGTTCTTC
CASSPQYDEQFF
>TRBV5-4|TRBJ2-5|.|.
TGTGCCAGCAGCCCGGGGTTGGGTAAAGAGACCCAGTACTTC
CASSPGLGKETQYF
>TRBV6-5|TRBJ1-2|TRBD1|.
TGTGCCAGCAGTTTCAGGACAGGGAACTATGGCTACACCTTC
CASSFRTGNYGYTF